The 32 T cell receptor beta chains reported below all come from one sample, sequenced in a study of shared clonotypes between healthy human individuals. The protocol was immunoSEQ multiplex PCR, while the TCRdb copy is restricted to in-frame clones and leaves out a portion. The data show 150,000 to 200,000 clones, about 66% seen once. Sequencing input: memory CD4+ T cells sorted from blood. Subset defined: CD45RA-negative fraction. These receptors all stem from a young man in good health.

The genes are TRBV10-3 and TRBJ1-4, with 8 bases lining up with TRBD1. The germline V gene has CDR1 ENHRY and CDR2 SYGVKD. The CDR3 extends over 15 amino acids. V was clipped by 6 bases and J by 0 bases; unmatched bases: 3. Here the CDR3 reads CAIRDRASTNEKLFF. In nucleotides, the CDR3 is TGTGCCATCAGGGACAGGGCATCAACTAATGAAAAACTGTTTTTT.

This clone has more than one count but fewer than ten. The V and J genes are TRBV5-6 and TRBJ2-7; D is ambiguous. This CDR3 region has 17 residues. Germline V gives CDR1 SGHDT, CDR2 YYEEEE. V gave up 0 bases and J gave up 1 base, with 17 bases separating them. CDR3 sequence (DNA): TGTGCCAGCAGCTTGGGCGAGGTCCGGAGAGCTTCCTACGAGCAGTACTTC. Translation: CASSLGEVRRASYEQYF.

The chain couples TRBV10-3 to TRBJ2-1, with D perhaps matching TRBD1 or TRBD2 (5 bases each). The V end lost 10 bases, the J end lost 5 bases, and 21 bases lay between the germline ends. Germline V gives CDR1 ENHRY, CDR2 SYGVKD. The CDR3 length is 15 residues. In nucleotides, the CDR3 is TGTGCCACCGTAGCCCGGGACCCTATCAACAATGAGCAGTTCTTC. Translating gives CATVARDPINNEQFF.

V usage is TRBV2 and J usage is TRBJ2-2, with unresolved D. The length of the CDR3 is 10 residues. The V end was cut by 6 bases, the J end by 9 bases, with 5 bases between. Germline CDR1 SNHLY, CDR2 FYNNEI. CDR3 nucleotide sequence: TGTGCCAGCAGATTTCGGGAGCTGTTTTTT. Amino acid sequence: CASRFRELFF.

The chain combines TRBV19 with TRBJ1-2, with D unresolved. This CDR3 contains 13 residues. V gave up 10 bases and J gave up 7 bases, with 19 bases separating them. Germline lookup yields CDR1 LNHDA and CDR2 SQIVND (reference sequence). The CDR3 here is CATNSKGGRGYTF. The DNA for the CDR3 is TGTGCCACAAATTCTAAGGGAGGCCGTGGCTACACCTTC.

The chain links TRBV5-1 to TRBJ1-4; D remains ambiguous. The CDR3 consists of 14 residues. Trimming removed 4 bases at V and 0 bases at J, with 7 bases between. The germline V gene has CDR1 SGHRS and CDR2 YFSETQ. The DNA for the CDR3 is TGCGCCAGCAGCGTATCCTCAACTAATGAAAAACTGTTTTTT. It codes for CASSVSSTNEKLFF.

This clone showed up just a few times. CDR3 amino acids: CASSFNTGASEAFF. In DNA form, the CDR3 reads TGTGCCAGCAGCTTTAATACAGGGGCGTCTGAAGCTTTCTTT. The V call is TRBV7-2, the J call TRBJ1-1, with TRBD1 matching 7 bases. CDR1 SGHTA and CDR2 FQGNSA come from the germline V gene. This CDR3 region has 14 residues. J gave up 6 bases and V 3 bases, and 7 bases lay outside the gene matches. Using reference TRBV7-2 and TRBJ1-1 for the parts outside the CDR3, the full variable domain is GAGVSQSPSNKVTEKGKDVELRCDPISGHTALYWYRQSLGQGLEFLIYFQGNSAPDKSGLPSDRFSAERTGGSVSTLTIQRTQQEDSAVYLCASSFNTGASEAFFGQGTRLTVV.

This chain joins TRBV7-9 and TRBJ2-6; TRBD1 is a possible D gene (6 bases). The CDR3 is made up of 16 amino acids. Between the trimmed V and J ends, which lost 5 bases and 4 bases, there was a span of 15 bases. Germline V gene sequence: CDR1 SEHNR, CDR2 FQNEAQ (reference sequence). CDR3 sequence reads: CASSPQGQGGANVLTF. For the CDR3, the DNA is TGTGCCAGCAGCCCACAGGGTCAGGGCGGGGCCAACGTCCTGACTTTC.

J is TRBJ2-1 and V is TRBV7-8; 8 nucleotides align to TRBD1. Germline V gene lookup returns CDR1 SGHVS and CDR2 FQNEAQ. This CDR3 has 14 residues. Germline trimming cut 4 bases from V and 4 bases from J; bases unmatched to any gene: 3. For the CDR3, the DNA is TGTGCCAGCAGCTCAACAGGGGGATACAATGAGCAGTTCTTC. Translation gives CASSSTGGYNEQFF.

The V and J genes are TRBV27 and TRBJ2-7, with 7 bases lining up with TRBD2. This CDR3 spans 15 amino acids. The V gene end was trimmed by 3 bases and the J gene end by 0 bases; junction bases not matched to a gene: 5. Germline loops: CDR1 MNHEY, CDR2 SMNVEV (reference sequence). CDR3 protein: CASSLTGGFSYEQYF. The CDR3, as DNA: TGTGCCAGCAGTTTGACCGGGGGGTTCTCCTACGAGCAGTACTTC.

The CDR3 loop is CASSPPGLVNTGELFF. In DNA, the CDR3 is TGTGCCAGCAGTCCGCCGGGACTAGTGAACACCGGGGAGCTGTTTTTT. The chain combines TRBV5-4 with TRBJ2-2; TRBD2 agrees at 8 bases. Germline V CDR1 and CDR2: SGHNT, YYREEE (reference sequence). Trimming took 5 bases from V and 1 from J; bases not matched to a gene: 7. The CDR3 has 16 amino acids. Supplemented by reference TRBV5-4 and TRBJ2-2, the full variable domain reads ETGVTQSPTHLIKTRGQQVTLRCSSQSGHNTVSWYQQALGQGPQFIFQYYREEENGRGNFPPRFSGLQFPNYSSELNVNALELDDSALYLCASSPPGLVNTGELFFGEGSRLTVL.

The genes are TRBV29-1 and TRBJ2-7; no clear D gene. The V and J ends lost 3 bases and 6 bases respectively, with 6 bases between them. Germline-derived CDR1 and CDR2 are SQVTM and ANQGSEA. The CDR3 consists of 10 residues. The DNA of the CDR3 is TGCAGCGTTGATGAAGGCGAGCAGTACTTC. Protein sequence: CSVDEGEQYF.

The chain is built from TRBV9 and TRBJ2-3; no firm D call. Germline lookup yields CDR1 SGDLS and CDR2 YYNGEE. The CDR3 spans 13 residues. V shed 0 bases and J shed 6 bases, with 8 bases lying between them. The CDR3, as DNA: TGTGCCAGCAGCGTAGGGTTGCTGGATACGCAGTATTTT. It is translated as CASSVGLLDTQYF.

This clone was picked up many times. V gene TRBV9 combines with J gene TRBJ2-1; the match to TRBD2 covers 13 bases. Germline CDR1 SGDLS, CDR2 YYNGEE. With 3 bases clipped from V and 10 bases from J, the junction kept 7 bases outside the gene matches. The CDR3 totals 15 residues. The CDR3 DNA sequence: TGTGCCAGCAGCGCCGGGACTAGCGGGATCGAGGAGCAGTTCTTC. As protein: CASSAGTSGIEEQFF.

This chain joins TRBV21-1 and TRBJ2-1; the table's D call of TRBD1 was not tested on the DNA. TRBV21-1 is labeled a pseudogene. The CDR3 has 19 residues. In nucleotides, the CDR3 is TGTGCCAGCAGCAAGGGAAGTCAGGGCCTGGCCCTTAGTTACAATGAGCAGTTCTTC. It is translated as CASSKGSQGLALSYNEQFF.

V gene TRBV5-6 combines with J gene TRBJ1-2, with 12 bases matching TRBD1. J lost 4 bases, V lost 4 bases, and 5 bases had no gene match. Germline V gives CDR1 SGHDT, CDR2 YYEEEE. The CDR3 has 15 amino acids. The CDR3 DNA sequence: TGTGCCAGCAGCCCCGGGACAGGGGGCTTCTATGGCTACACCTTC. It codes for CASSPGTGGFYGYTF.

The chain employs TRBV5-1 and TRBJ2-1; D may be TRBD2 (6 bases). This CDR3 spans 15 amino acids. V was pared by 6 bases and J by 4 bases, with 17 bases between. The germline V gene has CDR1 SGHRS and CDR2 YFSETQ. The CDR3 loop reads CASKRDSSRYNEQFF. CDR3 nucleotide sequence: TGCGCCAGCAAGAGGGACTCCTCGAGGTACAATGAGCAGTTCTTC.

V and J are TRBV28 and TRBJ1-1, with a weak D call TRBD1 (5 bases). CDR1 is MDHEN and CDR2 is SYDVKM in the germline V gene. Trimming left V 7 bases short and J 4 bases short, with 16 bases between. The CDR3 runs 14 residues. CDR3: CASKGLWGSTEAFF. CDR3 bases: TGTGCCAGCAAAGGGTTATGGGGGAGCACTGAAGCTTTCTTT.

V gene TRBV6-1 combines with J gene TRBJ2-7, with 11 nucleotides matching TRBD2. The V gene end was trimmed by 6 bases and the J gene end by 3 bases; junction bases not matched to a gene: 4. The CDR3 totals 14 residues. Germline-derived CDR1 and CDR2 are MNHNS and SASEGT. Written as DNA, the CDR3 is TGTGCCAGCAGACTAGCGGGAGCCGACTACGAGCAGTACTTC. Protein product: CASRLAGADYEQYF.

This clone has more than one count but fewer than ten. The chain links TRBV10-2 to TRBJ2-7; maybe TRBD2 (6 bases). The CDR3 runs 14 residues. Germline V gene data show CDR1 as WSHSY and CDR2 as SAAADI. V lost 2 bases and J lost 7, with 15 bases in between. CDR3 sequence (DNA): TGCGCCAGCAGTGAGCTGGCGGGGCGGGGAGAGCAGTACTTC. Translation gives CASSELAGRGEQYF.

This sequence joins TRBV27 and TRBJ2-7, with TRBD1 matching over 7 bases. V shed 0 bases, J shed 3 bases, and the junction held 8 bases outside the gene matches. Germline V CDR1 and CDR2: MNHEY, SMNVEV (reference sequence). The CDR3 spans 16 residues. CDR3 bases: TGTGCCAGCAGTTTATCATTGTTGAGGGGGCGCTACGAGCAGTACTTC. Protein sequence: CASSLSLLRGRYEQYF.

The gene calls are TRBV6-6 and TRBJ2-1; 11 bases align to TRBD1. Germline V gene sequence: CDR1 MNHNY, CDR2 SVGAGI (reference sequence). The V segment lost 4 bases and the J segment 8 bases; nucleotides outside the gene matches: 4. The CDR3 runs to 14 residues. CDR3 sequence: CASSSRTGGYEQFF. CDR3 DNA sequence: TGTGCCAGCAGTTCGAGGACAGGGGGCTATGAGCAGTTCTTC.

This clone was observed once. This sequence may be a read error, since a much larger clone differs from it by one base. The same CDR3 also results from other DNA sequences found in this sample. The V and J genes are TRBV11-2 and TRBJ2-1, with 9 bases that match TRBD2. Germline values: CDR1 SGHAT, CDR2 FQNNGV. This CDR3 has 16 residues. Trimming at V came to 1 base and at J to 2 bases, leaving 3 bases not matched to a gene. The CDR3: CASSLGAGGPYNEQFF. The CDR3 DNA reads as TGTGCCAGCAGCTTAGGGGCGGGAGGGCCCTACAATGAGCAGTTCTTC.

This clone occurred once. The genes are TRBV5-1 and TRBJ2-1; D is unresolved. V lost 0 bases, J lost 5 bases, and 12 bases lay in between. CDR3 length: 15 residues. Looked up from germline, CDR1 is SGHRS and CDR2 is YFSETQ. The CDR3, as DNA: TGCGCCAGCAGCTTGGGGGTAGATAGGCACAATGAGCAGTTCTTC. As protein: CASSLGVDRHNEQFF. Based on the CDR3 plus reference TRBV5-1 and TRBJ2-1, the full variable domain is KAGVTQTPRYLIKTRGQQVTLSCSPISGHRSVSWYQQTPGQGLQFLFEYFSETQRNKGNFPGRFSGRQFSNSRSEMNVSTLELGDSALYLCASSLGVDRHNEQFFGPGTRLTVL.

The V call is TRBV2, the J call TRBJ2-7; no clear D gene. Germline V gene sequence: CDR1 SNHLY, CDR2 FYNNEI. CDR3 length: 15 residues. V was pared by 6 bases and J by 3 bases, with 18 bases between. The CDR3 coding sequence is TGTGCCAGCAGGGTGTCAGTCAGTCCTTTCTACGAGCAGTACTTC. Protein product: CASRVSVSPFYEQYF.

The CDR3 sequence: CATSRGGAGFRETQYF. The CDR3 nucleotides read TGTGCCACCAGCAGAGGCGGGGCGGGATTCAGAGAGACCCAGTACTTC. The rearrangement links TRBV15 to TRBJ2-5; a weak D match, TRBD2 (6 bases). With 1 base removed from V and 4 bases from J, the gap between germline ends came to 16 bases. Per germline, CDR1 LNHNV and CDR2 YYDKDF (reference sequence). CDR3 size: 16 residues.

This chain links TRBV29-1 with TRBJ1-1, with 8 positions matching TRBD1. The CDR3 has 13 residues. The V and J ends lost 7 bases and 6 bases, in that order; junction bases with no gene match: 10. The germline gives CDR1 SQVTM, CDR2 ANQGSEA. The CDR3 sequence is CSAAWDRLSEAFF. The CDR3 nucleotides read TGCAGCGCCGCCTGGGACAGGTTATCTGAAGCTTTCTTT.

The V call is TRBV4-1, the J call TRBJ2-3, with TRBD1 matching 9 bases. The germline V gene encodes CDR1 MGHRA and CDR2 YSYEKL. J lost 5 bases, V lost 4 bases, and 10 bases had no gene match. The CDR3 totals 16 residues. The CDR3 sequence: CASSLSGTGLRDTQYF. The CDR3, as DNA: TGCGCCAGCAGCCTCTCCGGGACAGGGCTACGAGATACGCAGTATTTT.

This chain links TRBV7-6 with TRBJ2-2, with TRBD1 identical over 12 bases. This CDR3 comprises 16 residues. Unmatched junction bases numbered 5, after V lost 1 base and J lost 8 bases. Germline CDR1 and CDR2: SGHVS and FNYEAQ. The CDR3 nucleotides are TGTGCCAGCAGCTTAGTGGGGACAGGGGGCCTGGGGGAGCTGTTTTTT. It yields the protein CASSLVGTGGLGELFF.

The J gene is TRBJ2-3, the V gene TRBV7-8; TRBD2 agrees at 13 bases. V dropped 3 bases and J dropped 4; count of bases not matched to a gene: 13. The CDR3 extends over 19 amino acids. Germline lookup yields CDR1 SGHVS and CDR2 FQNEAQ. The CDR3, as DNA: TGTGCCAGCAGCTTCCTCAGGGGGAGGACTAGCGGGAGCCCAGATACGCAGTATTTT. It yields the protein CASSFLRGRTSGSPDTQYF. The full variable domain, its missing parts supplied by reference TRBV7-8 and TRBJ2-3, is GAGVSQSPRYKVAKRGQDVALRCDPISGHVSLFWYQQALGQGPEFLTYFQNEAQLDKSGLPSDRFFAERPEGSVSTLKIQRTQQEDSAVYLCASSFLRGRTSGSPDTQYFGPGTRLTVL.

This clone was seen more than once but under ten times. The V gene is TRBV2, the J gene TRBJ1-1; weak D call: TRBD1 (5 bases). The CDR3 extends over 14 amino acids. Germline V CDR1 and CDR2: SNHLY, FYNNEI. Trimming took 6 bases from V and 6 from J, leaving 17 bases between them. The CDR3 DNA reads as TGTGCCAGCAGAAAGGACACCCTAGGCGCTGAAGCTTTCTTT. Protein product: CASRKDTLGAEAFF.

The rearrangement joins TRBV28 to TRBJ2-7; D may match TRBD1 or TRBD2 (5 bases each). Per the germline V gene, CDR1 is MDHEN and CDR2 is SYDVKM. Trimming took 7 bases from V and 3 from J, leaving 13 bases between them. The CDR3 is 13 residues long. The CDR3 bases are TGTGCCAGCATGGGGGACCTCCTCTACGAGCAGTACTTC. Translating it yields CASMGDLLYEQYF.